This T cell receptor (beta chain) was sequenced for a study of T cell changes during pregnancy in multiple sclerosis. Assay: immunoSEQ multiplex PCR; the TCRdb copy retains only in-frame clones and omits some. The sample includes about 40,000 clones, 94% of them seen just once. This clonotype originated in a female donor with multiple sclerosis, enrolled in a pregnancy study. Here the sequenced sample was CD4+ T cells from peripheral blood mononuclear cells, taken after pregnancy.

CDR3 bases: TGTGCCAGCAGTGAATCCCAGGGTCGGACCTACGAGCAGTACTTC. Translating it yields CASSESQGRTYEQYF. This sequence joins TRBV25-1 and TRBJ2-7; D might be TRBD1 (5 bases). Germline V CDR1 and CDR2: MGHDK, SYGVNS. Deletions cut 1 base from V and 2 bases from J, with 12 bases between. The CDR3 contains 15 residues.